The 28 T cell receptor beta chains below come from one sample, sequenced in a study of blood T cell repertoires in COVID-19. Repertoires were generated with immunoSEQ multiplex PCR, while TCRdb's copy carries only in-frame clones and drops some. The sample lists more than 300,000 clones, more than 75% occurring once. Sequencing was carried out using peripheral blood. The receptors here all came from a woman between 45 and 65 years old with acute or convalescent COVID-19.

The gene calls are TRBV5-1 and TRBJ2-5; 12 nucleotides agree with TRBD2. The CDR3 runs to 15 residues. CDR1 and CDR2 (germline): SGHRS, YFSETQ. V lost 7 bases, J lost 5 bases, and 9 bases stayed unmatched. The CDR3 DNA reads TGCGCCAGCGTAACCGGGACTAGCGGGCGGGAGACCCAGTACTTC. Translating it yields CASVTGTSGRETQYF.

The chain employs TRBV7-2 and TRBJ2-1, with 10 bases lining up with TRBD2. After removal of 8 bases from V and 7 bases from J, the junction contained 8 bases not matched to a gene. The CDR3 sequence is 14 residues long. The germline CDR1 and CDR2 sequences are SGHTA and FQGNSA. The CDR3, as DNA: TGTGCCAGCGGCCGGGGACTAGCGTGGAATGAGCAGTTCTTC. This codes for CASGRGLAWNEQFF.

The chain is built from TRBV11-2 and TRBJ2-5, with TRBD2 matching over 11 bases. This CDR3 spans 14 amino acids. Germline trimming cut 11 bases from V and 5 bases from J; bases unmatched to any gene: 10. Germline values: CDR1 SGHAT, CDR2 FQNNGV. For the CDR3, the DNA is TGTGCCGGCGATAGCGGGAGGGCGGGGGAGACCCAGTACTTC. This sequence encodes CAGDSGRAGETQYF. Complete variable domain (other parts from reference TRBV11-2 and TRBJ2-5): EAGVAQSPRYKIIEKRQSVAFWCNPISGHATLYWYQQILGQGPKLLIQFQNNGVVDDSQLPKDRFSAERLKGVDSTLKIQPAKLEDSAVYLCAGDSGRAGETQYFGPGTRLLVL.

This clone showed up just a few times. The chain links TRBV28 to TRBJ2-1; 10 positions match TRBD1. The CDR3 covers 19 residues. Germline lookup yields CDR1 MDHEN and CDR2 SYDVKM. The V segment lost 3 bases and the J segment 4 bases; nucleotides outside the gene matches: 15. In nucleotides, the CDR3 is TGTGCCAGCAGTTTTTTGTGGAAAAGCCGGGACAGGGGTTACAATGAGCAGTTCTTC. Translated, it gives CASSFLWKSRDRGYNEQFF.

This clone came up a few times. The chain has TRBV7-3 and TRBJ1-6; D might be TRBD1 (5 bases). The CDR3 covers 13 residues. Germline-derived CDR1 and CDR2 are SGHTA and FQGTGA. The V end was cut by 2 bases, the J end by 8 bases, with 7 bases between. The CDR3 DNA reads as TGTGCCAGCAGCTTAGGGGCCTATTCACCCCTCCACTTT. Its translation: CASSLGAYSPLHF.

The chain has TRBV7-6 and TRBJ2-5, with a possible D match to TRBD2 (6 bases). The germline gives CDR1 SGHVS, CDR2 FNYEAQ. V was pared by 1 base and J by 7 bases, with 7 bases between. The CDR3 length is 12 residues. CDR3 nucleotide sequence: TGTGCCAGCAGCTTAGTGGGGGGGACCCAGTACTTC. Translated, it gives CASSLVGGTQYF.

The chain links TRBV11-3 to TRBJ2-3; TRBD2 matches 9 bases. With 0 bases clipped from V and 5 bases from J, the junction kept 6 bases outside the gene matches. From germline, CDR1 is SGHNT and CDR2 YENEEA. The CDR3 extends over 16 amino acids. CDR3 sequence: CASSLEGAGGQDTQYF. The CDR3 DNA follows: TGTGCCAGCAGCTTAGAGGGAGCGGGAGGCCAAGATACGCAGTATTTT.

This clone was detected only a few times. The chain combines TRBV19 with TRBJ2-7, with 7 nucleotides matching TRBD1. J gave up 4 bases and V 5 bases, and 11 bases lay outside the gene matches. The CDR3 extends over 15 amino acids. Germline loops: CDR1 LNHDA, CDR2 SQIVND (reference sequence). CDR3 sequence: CASSPKETGTYEQYF. CDR3 coding DNA: TGTGCCAGTAGTCCCAAAGAGACAGGGACATACGAGCAGTACTTC.

This sequence joins TRBV19 and TRBJ2-7; 9 nucleotides align to TRBD2. Germline V gene lookup returns CDR1 LNHDA and CDR2 SQIVND (reference sequence). V gave up 3 bases and J gave up 0 bases; unmatched junction bases: 6. CDR3 size: 16 residues. This CDR3 is CASSIIAGASSYEQYF. DNA for the CDR3: TGTGCCAGTAGTATTATAGCGGGGGCGAGCTCCTACGAGCAGTACTTC.

This clone has more than one count but fewer than ten. V usage is TRBV7-3 and J usage is TRBJ2-7; 8 bases match TRBD2. After removal of 4 bases from V and 2 bases from J, the junction contained 7 bases not matched to a gene. The CDR3 spans 15 residues. Germline CDR1 reads SGHTA; CDR2 reads FQGTGA. CDR3 amino acids: CASSSRLAPPYEQYF. The CDR3 coding sequence is TGTGCCAGCAGCTCCCGACTAGCGCCTCCCTACGAGCAGTACTTC. Looking up the rest from reference TRBV7-3 and TRBJ2-7 gives the full variable domain: GAGVSQTPSNKVTEKGKYVELRCDPISGHTALYWYRQSLGQGPEFLIYFQGTGAADDSGLPNDRFFAVRPEGSVSTLKIQRTERGDSAVYLCASSSRLAPPYEQYFGPGTRLTVT.

On this clone: This CDR3 is also generated by other DNA sequences in the sample. The chain joins TRBV5-1 to TRBJ2-7; possible D gene TRBD1, 6 bases. The V and J ends lost 4 bases and 0 bases respectively, with 8 bases between them. Germline-derived CDR1 and CDR2 are SGHRS and YFSETQ. This CDR3 comprises 13 residues. The CDR3 loop is CASSRDTSYEQYF. The CDR3 DNA follows: TGCGCCAGCAGCAGGGACACCTCCTACGAGCAGTACTTC.

In this sample, this clone turned up a few times. The chain joins TRBV6-5 to TRBJ1-5; D not certain. Germline values: CDR1 MNHEY, CDR2 SVGAGI. The V gene lost 9 bases and the J gene lost 9 bases, with 9 bases spanning the gap. CDR3 size: 10 residues. Here the CDR3 reads CARRLWPQHF. CDR3 DNA: TGTGCCAGGAGGTTGTGGCCCCAGCATTTT.

V usage is TRBV10-3 and J usage is TRBJ2-7; 7 bases line up with TRBD2. V shed 4 bases, J shed 5 bases, and the junction held 2 bases outside the gene matches. The germline CDR1 and CDR2 sequences are ENHRY and SYGVKD. CDR3 size: 12 residues. The DNA of the CDR3 is TGTGCCATCAGTGGGACTAGGGACGAGCAGTACTTC. This codes for CAISGTRDEQYF.

This rearrangement joins TRBV29-1 to TRBJ2-1; 14 positions agree with TRBD2. This CDR3 contains 14 residues. V dropped 7 bases and J dropped 7; count of bases not matched to a gene: 6. Looked up from germline, CDR1 is SQVTM and CDR2 is ANQGSEA. The CDR3 DNA reads as TGCAGCGCTGTAGGACTAGCGGGAGGAAATGAGCAGTTCTTC. Amino acid sequence: CSAVGLAGGNEQFF.

The genes are TRBV28 and TRBJ2-7; D is uncertain. From germline, CDR1 is MDHEN and CDR2 SYDVKM. Trimming removed 8 bases from V and 2 bases from J, with 16 bases in between. CDR3 size: 14 residues. CDR3 DNA: TGTGCCAGCGTTGAGGTCGGCCACACCTACGAGCAGTACTTC. Amino acids: CASVEVGHTYEQYF.

The V call is TRBV28, the J call TRBJ1-2; D is possibly TRBD1 (5 bases). V was trimmed by 8 bases and J by 7 bases, leaving 11 bases between them. The CDR3 sequence is 11 residues long. Germline V lookup: CDR1 MDHEN, CDR2 SYDVKM. CDR3 in DNA: TGTGCCAGCGGCGCAGGGTTTGGCTACACCTTC. Residues: CASGAGFGYTF.

The chain has TRBV7-6 and TRBJ1-5, with D hard to call. The CDR3 extends over 18 amino acids. Germline V gives CDR1 SGHVS, CDR2 FNYEAQ. V was shortened by 5 bases and J by 6 bases, with 26 bases between the two germline ends. CDR3 residues: CASSPYGAGGVFVQPQHF. The DNA of the CDR3 is TGTGCCAGCAGCCCCTACGGTGCAGGCGGGGTCTTTGTTCAGCCCCAGCATTTT.

V gene TRBV27 combines with J gene TRBJ2-3; maybe TRBD2 (6 bases). The ends were cut back, 5 bases at V and 2 bases at J, with 17 bases in the middle. The CDR3 runs to 16 residues. Germline V CDR1 and CDR2: MNHEY, SMNVEV (reference sequence). The CDR3 is CASSLMGGTVTDTQYF. CDR3 sequence (DNA): TGTGCCAGCAGTCTCATGGGCGGGACTGTCACAGATACGCAGTATTTT.

The CDR3 DNA reads TGTGCCAGCAGCTCGGGACAGTCTTATAATTCACCCCTCCACTTT. Its protein is CASSSGQSYNSPLHF. The gene calls are TRBV5-4 and TRBJ1-6; 7 nucleotides match TRBD1. The ends lost 3 bases at V and 4 bases at J; junction bases unmatched: 4. This CDR3 spans 15 amino acids. CDR1 is SGHNT and CDR2 is YYREEE in the germline V gene (reference sequence). The whole variable domain, filled in from reference TRBV5-4 and TRBJ1-6, reads ETGVTQSPTHLIKTRGQQVTLRCSSQSGHNTVSWYQQALGQGPQFIFQYYREEENGRGNFPPRFSGLQFPNYSSELNVNALELDDSALYLCASSSGQSYNSPLHFGNGTRLTVT.

The rearrangement joins TRBV9 to TRBJ1-2; D remains ambiguous. The CDR3 has 14 residues. Germline CDR1 SGDLS, CDR2 YYNGEE. Trimming stripped 4 bases from V and 2 bases from J, with 12 bases between. The CDR3 DNA sequence: TGTGCCAGCAGCCCTCTCCGACTCAACTATGGCTACACCTTC. This gives the protein CASSPLRLNYGYTF.

The V call is TRBV27, the J call TRBJ2-7; 13 bases agree with TRBD2. CDR1 and CDR2 from the germline V gene are MNHEY and SMNVEV (reference sequence). This CDR3 has 15 amino acids. V shed 4 bases, J shed 6 bases, and the junction held 6 bases outside the gene matches. CDR3 residues: CASSSGLAGAVEQYF. CDR3 in DNA: TGTGCCAGCAGTTCCGGACTAGCGGGAGCGGTCGAGCAGTACTTC.

This sequence joins TRBV30 and TRBJ1-4; 7 positions match TRBD1. J gave up 7 bases and V 6 bases, and 8 bases lay outside the gene matches. Germline V CDR1 and CDR2: GTSNPN, SVGIG (reference sequence). This CDR3 comprises 13 residues. CDR3 DNA: TGTGCCTGCCATCCAGGGGGGAGTGAAAAACTGTTTTTT. Protein: CACHPGGSEKLFF.

The V gene is TRBV7-9, the J gene TRBJ2-7; D unclear. Germline values: CDR1 SEHNR, CDR2 FQNEAQ (reference sequence). V lost 6 bases, J lost 1 base, and 13 bases lay in between. This CDR3 has 14 residues. The CDR3 nucleotides are TGTGCCAGCAGTTCGAGGCGTCTTTCCTACGAGCAGTACTTC. Translation: CASSSRRLSYEQYF.

V and J are TRBV18 and TRBJ1-2; the match to TRBD1 covers 12 bases. CDR3 length: 18 amino acids. The germline gives CDR1 KGHSH, CDR2 LQKENI. V shed 6 bases and J 2 bases; nucleotides not matched to a gene: 13. CDR3 in DNA: TGTGCCAGCTCTCCGATGGGACAGGGGGCATCGGTGAACTATGGCTACACCTTC. This translates into CASSPMGQGASVNYGYTF.

The V and J genes are TRBV5-1 and TRBJ1-3; the D gene is possibly TRBD1 (6 bases). This CDR3 spans 19 amino acids. The V end was cut by 6 bases, the J end by 4 bases, with 29 bases between. Germline CDR1 and CDR2: SGHRS and YFSETQ. The CDR3 loop reads CASNPTAGASAGSGNTIYF. Written as DNA, the CDR3 is TGCGCCAGCAACCCGACGGCGGGGGCCTCGGCGGGTTCCGGAAACACCATATATTTT.

In this sample, this clone turned up once. The chain couples TRBV5-1 to TRBJ2-1; 7 nucleotides line up with TRBD1. The V gene's germline CDR1 is SGHRS and CDR2 YFSETQ. The CDR3 extends over 16 amino acids. J gave up 6 bases and V 4 bases, and 13 bases lay outside the gene matches. The chain's CDR3 is CASSPRGQGLANEQFF. DNA for the CDR3: TGCGCCAGCAGCCCGAGGGGGCAGGGTCTCGCCAATGAGCAGTTCTTC.

In this sample, this clone turned up a few times. CDR3 protein: CASSYDRGARGYTF. For the CDR3, the DNA is TGTGCCAGCAGCTACGACCGCGGGGCGAGAGGCTACACCTTC. The rearrangement joins TRBV7-2 to TRBJ1-2; the D gene is possibly TRBD1 (5 bases). Trimming pared 4 bases from V and 8 bases from J, leaving 17 bases between. Per the germline V gene, CDR1 is SGHTA and CDR2 is FQGNSA. There are 14 residues in the CDR3.

This clone was counted only a few times. The rearrangement joins TRBV10-3 to TRBJ2-1, with D possibly matching TRBD2 (6 bases). Trimming shortened V by 4 bases and J by 9 bases, and 13 bases separated the two germline ends. The CDR3 covers 13 residues. Germline V gene data show CDR1 as ENHRY and CDR2 as SYGVKD. The CDR3 loop reads CAISVGGPGEQFF. As DNA, the CDR3 is TGTGCCATCAGTGTTGGAGGGCCGGGTGAGCAGTTCTTC.